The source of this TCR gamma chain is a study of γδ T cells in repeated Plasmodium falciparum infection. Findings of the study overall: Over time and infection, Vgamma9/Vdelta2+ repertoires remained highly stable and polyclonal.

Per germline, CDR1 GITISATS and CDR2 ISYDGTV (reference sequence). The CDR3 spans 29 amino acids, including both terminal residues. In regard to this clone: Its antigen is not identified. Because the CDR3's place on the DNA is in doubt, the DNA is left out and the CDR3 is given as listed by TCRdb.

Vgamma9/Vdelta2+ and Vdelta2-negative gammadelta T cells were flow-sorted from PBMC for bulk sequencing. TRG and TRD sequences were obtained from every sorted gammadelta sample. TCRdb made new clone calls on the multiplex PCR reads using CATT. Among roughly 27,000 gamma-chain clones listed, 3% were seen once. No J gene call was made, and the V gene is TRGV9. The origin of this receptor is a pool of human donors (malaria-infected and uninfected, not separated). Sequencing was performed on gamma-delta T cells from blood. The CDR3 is CALWVIIRNSLAVEQHLLSQVSIGRIQHF.